The 12 T cell receptor beta chains in this list originate from one sample, sequenced in a study of cytomegalovirus exposure and HLA in healthy donors. TCRdb's copy holds only in-frame clones and misses some; the assay was immunoSEQ multiplex PCR. This sample yields around 100,000 clones, of which about 85% are seen a single time; around 20% belongs to the top ten. The source material was PBMCs. Every receptor here comes from a young man in good health and CMV-seropositive.

The CDR3 DNA sequence: TGTGCCAGCAGCTGGACTAGCGGGAGCCTCTCCTACAATGAGCAGTTCTTC. Encoded protein: CASSWTSGSLSYNEQFF. The chain has TRBV7-2 and TRBJ2-1, with 13 bases fitting TRBD2. Germline-derived CDR1 and CDR2 are SGHTA and FQGNSA. The CDR3 runs to 17 residues. V lost 4 bases, J lost 0 bases, and 3 bases stayed unmatched.

The chain combines TRBV30 with TRBJ2-2; 12 bases align to TRBD1. The CDR3 runs 14 residues. CDR1 and CDR2 (germline): GTSNPN, SVGIG (reference sequence). V lost 5 bases to trimming and J lost 5 bases; unmatched junction nucleotides: 3. The CDR3 sequence is CAWGGQGATGELFF. The CDR3 DNA is TGTGCCTGGGGGGGACAGGGGGCAACCGGGGAGCTGTTTTTT.

The table lists this clone with a count of one. V is TRBV27 and J is TRBJ2-7, with 11 bases lining up with TRBD1. The CDR3 totals 14 residues. Germline V CDR1 and CDR2: MNHEY, SMNVEV (reference sequence). The ends lost 5 bases at V and 2 bases at J; junction bases unmatched: 2. Here the CDR3 reads CASSPGQGAYEQYF. CDR3 in DNA: TGTGCCAGCAGTCCGGGACAGGGGGCCTACGAGCAGTACTTC.

The chain combines TRBV7-9 with TRBJ2-3, with D perhaps matching TRBD1 (6 bases). The CDR3 has 13 residues. Germline values: CDR1 SEHNR, CDR2 FQNEAQ (reference sequence). V gave up 10 bases and J gave up 4 bases, with 15 bases separating them. The CDR3 bases are TGTGCCACCCCGGGACATCGTTCAGATACGCAGTATTTT. Translation: CATPGHRSDTQYF.

This chain connects TRBV5-1 to TRBJ2-2; D perhaps matches TRBD1 (6 bases). Per the germline V gene, CDR1 is SGHRS and CDR2 is YFSETQ. CDR3 length equals 15 residues. Trimming removed 3 bases at V and 1 base at J, with 10 bases between. CDR3 sequence reads: CASSSRTENTGELFF. CDR3 DNA sequence: TGCGCCAGCAGCTCCCGGACAGAGAACACCGGGGAGCTGTTTTTT.

The J gene is TRBJ2-1, the V gene TRBV21-1; the DNA was not used to check the table's D call, TRBD2. TRBV21-1 is shown as a pseudogene. The length of the CDR3 is 17 residues. In DNA form, the CDR3 reads TGTGCCAGCAGCAACAGTACCACTAGCGGGAGCTACAATGAGCAGTTCTTC. Protein sequence: CASSNSTTSGSYNEQFF.

The genes are TRBV2 and TRBJ2-7, with D possibly TRBD1 on 6 matching bases. Germline V gives CDR1 SNHLY, CDR2 FYNNEI. V was cut by 3 bases and J by 3 bases, with 9 bases left in between. This CDR3 has 13 amino acids. The CDR3 reads CASSEDRHYEQYF. CDR3 bases: TGTGCCAGCAGTGAGGACAGACACTACGAGCAGTACTTC. The complete variable domain, with remaining parts taken from reference TRBV2 and TRBJ2-7, reads EPEVTQTPSHQVTQMGQEVILRCVPISNHLYFYWYRQILGQKVEFLVSFYNNEISEKSEIFDDQFSVERPDGSNFTLKIRSTKLEDSAMYFCASSEDRHYEQYFGPGTRLTVT.

The V gene is TRBV6-1, the J gene TRBJ2-7, with 9 bases that match TRBD2. The CDR3 sequence is 15 residues long. Unmatched junction bases numbered 8, after V lost 2 bases and J lost 6 bases. The germline V gene encodes CDR1 MNHNS and CDR2 SASEGT. As DNA, the CDR3 is TGTGCCAGCAGTGAACAGGGCGGGAGGGCCACCGAGCAGTACTTC. Amino acids: CASSEQGGRATEQYF.

V is TRBV6-1 and J is TRBJ2-5, with TRBD2 matching over 8 bases. Unmatched junction bases numbered 9, after V lost 4 bases and J lost 5 bases. The CDR3 length is 15 residues. Germline values: CDR1 MNHNS, CDR2 SASEGT. The CDR3 spells CASSGIAGIPETQYF. Here the CDR3 DNA reads TGTGCCAGCAGTGGTATAGCGGGAATACCCGAGACCCAGTACTTC.

The rearrangement joins TRBV7-9 to TRBJ2-1; possibly TRBD2 for D (7 bases). The CDR3 loop spans 15 amino acids. The V gene's germline CDR1 is SEHNR and CDR2 FQNEAQ (reference sequence). V lost 6 bases and J 0 bases, leaving 12 bases between the germline ends. Here the CDR3 reads CASSGGGSSYNEQFF. For the CDR3, the DNA is TGTGCCAGCAGTGGGGGCGGGAGCTCCTACAATGAGCAGTTCTTC.

Only a few counts were recorded for this clone. The chain joins TRBV19 to TRBJ1-2; D gene ambiguous. CDR3 size: 16 residues. Per germline, CDR1 LNHDA and CDR2 SQIVND (reference sequence). The V gene lost 5 bases and the J gene lost 0 bases, with 16 bases spanning the gap. CDR3: CASSPNSPDPNYGYTF. The CDR3 DNA follows: TGTGCCAGTAGTCCGAATTCGCCAGATCCTAACTATGGCTACACCTTC.

V and J are TRBV2 and TRBJ2-1, with a tentative D call TRBD2 (5 bases). Germline assignment: CDR1 SNHLY and CDR2 FYNNEI. The CDR3 runs to 14 residues. Trimming removed 7 bases at V and 4 bases at J, with 14 bases between. CDR3 protein: CASTGGSAYNEQFF. The DNA for the CDR3 is TGTGCCAGCACGGGTGGGAGTGCATACAATGAGCAGTTCTTC.